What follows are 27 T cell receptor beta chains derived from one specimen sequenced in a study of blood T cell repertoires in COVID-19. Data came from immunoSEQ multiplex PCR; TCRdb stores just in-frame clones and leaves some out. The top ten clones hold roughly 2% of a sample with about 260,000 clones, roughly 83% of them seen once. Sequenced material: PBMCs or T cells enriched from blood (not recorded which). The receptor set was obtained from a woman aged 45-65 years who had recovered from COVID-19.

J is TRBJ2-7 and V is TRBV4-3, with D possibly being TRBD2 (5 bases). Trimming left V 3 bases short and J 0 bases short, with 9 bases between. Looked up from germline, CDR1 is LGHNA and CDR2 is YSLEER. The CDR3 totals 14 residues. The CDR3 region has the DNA TGCGCCAGCAGCCACGGTACTAGCTCCTACGAGCAGTACTTC. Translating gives CASSHGTSSYEQYF.

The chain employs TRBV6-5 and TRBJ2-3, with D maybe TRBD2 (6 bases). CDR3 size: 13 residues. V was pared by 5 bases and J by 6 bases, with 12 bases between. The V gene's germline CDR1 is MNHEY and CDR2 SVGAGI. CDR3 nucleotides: TGTGCCAGCAGTCCGGGACTGGGGGATACGCAGTATTTT. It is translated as CASSPGLGDTQYF.

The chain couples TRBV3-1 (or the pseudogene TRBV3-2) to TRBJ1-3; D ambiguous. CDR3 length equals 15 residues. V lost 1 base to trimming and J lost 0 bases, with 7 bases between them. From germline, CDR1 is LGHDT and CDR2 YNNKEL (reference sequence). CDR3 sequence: CASSQVLSSGNTIYF. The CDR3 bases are TGTGCCAGCAGCCAAGTCCTTAGCTCTGGAAACACCATATATTTT.

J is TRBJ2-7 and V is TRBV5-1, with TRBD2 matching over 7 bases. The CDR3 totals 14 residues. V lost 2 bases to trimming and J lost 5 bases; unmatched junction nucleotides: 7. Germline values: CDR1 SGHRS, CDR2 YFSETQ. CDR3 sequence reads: CASSLGGRVNEQYF. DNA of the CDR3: TGCGCCAGCAGCTTAGGCGGGAGAGTCAACGAGCAGTACTTC.

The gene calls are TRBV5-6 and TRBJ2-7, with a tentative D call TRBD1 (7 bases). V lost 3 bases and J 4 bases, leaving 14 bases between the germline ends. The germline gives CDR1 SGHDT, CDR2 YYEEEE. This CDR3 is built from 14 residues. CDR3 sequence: CASSWRDSHYEQYF. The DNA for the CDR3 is TGTGCCAGCAGCTGGCGGGACAGCCATTACGAGCAGTACTTC.

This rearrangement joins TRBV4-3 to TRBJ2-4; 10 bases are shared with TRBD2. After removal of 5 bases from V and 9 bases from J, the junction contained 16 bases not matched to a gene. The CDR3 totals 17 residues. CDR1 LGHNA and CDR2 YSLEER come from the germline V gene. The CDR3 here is CASSSTWASGSMVIQYF. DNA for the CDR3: TGCGCCAGCAGCTCTACGTGGGCTAGCGGGAGCATGGTCATTCAGTACTTC.

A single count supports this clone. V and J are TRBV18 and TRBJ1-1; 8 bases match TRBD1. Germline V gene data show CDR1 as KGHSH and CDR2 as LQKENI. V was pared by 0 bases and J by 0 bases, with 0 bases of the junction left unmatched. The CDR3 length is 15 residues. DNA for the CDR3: TGTGCCAGCTCACCACCGACAGGGGTGAACACTGAAGCTTTCTTT. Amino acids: CASSPPTGVNTEAFF. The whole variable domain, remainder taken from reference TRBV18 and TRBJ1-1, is NAGVMQNPRHLVRRRGQEARLRCSPMKGHSHVYWYRQLPEEGLKFMVYLQKENIIDESGMPKERFSAEFPKEGPSILRIQQVVRGDSAAYFCASSPPTGVNTEAFFGQGTRLTVV.

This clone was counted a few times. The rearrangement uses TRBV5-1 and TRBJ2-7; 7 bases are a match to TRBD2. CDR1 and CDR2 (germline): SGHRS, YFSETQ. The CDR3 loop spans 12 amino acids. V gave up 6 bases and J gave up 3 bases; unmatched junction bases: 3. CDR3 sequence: CASNLADYEQYF. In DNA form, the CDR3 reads TGCGCCAGCAACCTAGCGGACTACGAGCAGTACTTC.

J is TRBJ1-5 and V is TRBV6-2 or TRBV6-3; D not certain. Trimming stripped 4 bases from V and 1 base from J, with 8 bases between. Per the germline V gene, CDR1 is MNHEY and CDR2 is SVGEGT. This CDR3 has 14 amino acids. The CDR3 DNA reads TGTGCCAGCAGTTGGAGTGTAAGCAATCAGCCCCAGCATTTT. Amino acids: CASSWSVSNQPQHF.

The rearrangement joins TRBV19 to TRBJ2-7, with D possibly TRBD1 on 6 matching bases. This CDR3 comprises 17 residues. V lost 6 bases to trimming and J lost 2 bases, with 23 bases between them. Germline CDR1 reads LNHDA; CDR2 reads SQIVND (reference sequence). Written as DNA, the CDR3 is TGTGCCAGTAGAAAATCACCCCTGACAGGAAATCCCTACGAGCAGTACTTC. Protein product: CASRKSPLTGNPYEQYF.

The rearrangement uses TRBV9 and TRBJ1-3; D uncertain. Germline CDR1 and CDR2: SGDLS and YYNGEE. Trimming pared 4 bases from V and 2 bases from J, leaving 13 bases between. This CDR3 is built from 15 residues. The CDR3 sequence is CASSPPRRPGNTIYF. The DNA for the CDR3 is TGTGCCAGCAGCCCTCCCCGGAGGCCTGGAAACACCATATATTTT.

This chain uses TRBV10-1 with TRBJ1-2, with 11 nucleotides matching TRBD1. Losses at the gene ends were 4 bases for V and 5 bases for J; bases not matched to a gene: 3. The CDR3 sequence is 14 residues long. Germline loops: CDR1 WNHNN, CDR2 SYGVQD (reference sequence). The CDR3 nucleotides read TGCGCCAGCAGTGCCGGGACAGGGGGATATGGCTACACCTTC. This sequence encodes CASSAGTGGYGYTF.

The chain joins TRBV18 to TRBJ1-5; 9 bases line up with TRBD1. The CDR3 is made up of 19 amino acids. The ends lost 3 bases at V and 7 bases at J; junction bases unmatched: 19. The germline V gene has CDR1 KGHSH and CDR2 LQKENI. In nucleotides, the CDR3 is TGTGCCAGCTCACCTAGCCCCGGGACAGGGCAGAGCGCAAGGCAGCCCCAGCATTTT. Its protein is CASSPSPGTGQSARQPQHF. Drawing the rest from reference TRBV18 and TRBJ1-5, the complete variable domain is NAGVMQNPRHLVRRRGQEARLRCSPMKGHSHVYWYRQLPEEGLKFMVYLQKENIIDESGMPKERFSAEFPKEGPSILRIQQVVRGDSAAYFCASSPSPGTGQSARQPQHFGDGTRLSIL.

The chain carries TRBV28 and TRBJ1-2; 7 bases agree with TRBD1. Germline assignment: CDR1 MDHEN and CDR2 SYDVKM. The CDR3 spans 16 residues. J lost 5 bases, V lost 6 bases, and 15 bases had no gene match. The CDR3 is CASRGTGTAPRYGYTF. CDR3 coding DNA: TGTGCCAGCAGGGGGACTGGGACAGCCCCTAGGTATGGCTACACCTTC.

The CDR3 nucleotides are TGTGCCAGCAGTAGAAAGACAGGGGATCAAGAGACCCAGTACTTC. Translation gives CASSRKTGDQETQYF. The chain uses TRBV27 and TRBJ2-5; 8 nucleotides align to TRBD1. Losses at the gene ends were 5 bases for V and 2 bases for J; bases not matched to a gene: 7. The CDR3 covers 15 residues. Germline V gives CDR1 MNHEY, CDR2 SMNVEV (reference sequence).

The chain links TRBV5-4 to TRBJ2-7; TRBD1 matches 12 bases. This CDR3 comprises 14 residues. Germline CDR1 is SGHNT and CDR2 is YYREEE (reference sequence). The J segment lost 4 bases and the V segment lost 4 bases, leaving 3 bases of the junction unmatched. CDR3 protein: CASSLGQGAYEQYF. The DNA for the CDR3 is TGTGCCAGCAGCCTGGGACAGGGGGCTTACGAGCAGTACTTC.

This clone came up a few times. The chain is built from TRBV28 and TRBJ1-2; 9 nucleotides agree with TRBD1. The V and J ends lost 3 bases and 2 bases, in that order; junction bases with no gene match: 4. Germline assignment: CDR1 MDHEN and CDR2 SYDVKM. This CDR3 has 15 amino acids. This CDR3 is CASSLNRGLNYGYTF. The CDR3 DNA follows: TGTGCCAGCAGTTTGAACAGGGGGCTCAACTATGGCTACACCTTC.

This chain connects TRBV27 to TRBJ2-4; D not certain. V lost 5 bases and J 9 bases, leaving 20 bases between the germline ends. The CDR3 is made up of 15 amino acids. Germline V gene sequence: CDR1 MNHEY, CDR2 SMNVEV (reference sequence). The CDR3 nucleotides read TGTGCCAGCAGTCCCCGAACGGGTGGGTCGGGCATTCAGTACTTC. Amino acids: CASSPRTGGSGIQYF.

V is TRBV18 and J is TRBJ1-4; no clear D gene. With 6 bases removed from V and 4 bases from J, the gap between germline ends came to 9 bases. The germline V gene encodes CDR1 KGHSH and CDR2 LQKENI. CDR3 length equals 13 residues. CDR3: CASSLQLNEKLFF. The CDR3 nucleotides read TGTGCCAGCTCCTTACAGCTTAATGAAAAACTGTTTTTT.

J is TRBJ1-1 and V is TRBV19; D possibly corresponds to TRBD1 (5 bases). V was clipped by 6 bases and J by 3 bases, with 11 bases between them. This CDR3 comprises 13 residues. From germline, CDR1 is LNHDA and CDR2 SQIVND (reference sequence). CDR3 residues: CASSPRGDTEAFF. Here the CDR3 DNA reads TGTGCCAGTAGCCCACGGGGGGACACTGAAGCTTTCTTT.

CDR3 DNA: TGTGCCAGCAGTCCTAGGGGAAGAGTGGGCTATGGCTACACCTTC. It is translated as CASSPRGRVGYGYTF. This chain connects TRBV28 to TRBJ1-2, with a tentative D call TRBD1 (5 bases). V shed 5 bases and J shed 4 bases, with 17 bases lying between them. The CDR3 consists of 15 residues. Per the germline V gene, CDR1 is MDHEN and CDR2 is SYDVKM.

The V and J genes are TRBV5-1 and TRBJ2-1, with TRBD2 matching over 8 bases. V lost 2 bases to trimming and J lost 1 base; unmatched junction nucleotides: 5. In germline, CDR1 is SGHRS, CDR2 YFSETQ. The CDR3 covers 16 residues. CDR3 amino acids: CASSFGTGGSYNEQFF. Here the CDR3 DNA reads TGCGCCAGCAGCTTCGGGACGGGAGGGTCCTACAATGAGCAGTTCTTC.

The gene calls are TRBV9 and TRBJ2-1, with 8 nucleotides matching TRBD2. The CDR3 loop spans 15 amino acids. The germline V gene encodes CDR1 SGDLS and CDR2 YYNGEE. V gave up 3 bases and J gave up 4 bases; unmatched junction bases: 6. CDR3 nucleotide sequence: TGTGCCAGCAGCGGAGATAGCGGGATTTACAATGAGCAGTTCTTC. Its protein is CASSGDSGIYNEQFF.

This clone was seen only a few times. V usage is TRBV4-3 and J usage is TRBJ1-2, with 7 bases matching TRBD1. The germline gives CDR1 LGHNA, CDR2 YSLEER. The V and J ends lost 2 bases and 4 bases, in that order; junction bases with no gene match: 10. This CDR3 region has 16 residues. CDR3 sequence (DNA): TGCGCCAGCAGCCAACTAGACAGGGCCTTTAGCTATGGCTACACCTTC. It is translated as CASSQLDRAFSYGYTF.

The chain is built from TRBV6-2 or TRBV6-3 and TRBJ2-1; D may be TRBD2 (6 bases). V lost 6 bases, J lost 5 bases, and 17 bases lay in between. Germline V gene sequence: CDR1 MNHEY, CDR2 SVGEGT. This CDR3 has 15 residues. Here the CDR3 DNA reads TGTGCCAGCAGCCCACCTCGCGGGGCAGACAATGAGCAGTTCTTC. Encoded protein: CASSPPRGADNEQFF.

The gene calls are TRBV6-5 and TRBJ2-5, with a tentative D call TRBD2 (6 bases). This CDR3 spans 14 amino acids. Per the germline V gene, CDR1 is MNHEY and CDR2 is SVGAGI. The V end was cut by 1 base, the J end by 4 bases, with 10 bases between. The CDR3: CASSYFGGRETQYF. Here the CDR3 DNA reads TGTGCCAGCAGTTACTTCGGGGGTCGAGAGACCCAGTACTTC.

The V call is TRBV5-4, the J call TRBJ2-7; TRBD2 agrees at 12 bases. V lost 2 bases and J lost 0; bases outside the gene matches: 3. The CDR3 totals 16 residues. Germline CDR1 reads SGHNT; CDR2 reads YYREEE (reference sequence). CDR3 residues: CASSLLAGGSSYEQYF. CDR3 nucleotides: TGTGCCAGCAGCTTACTAGCGGGGGGAAGCTCCTACGAGCAGTACTTC.